This T cell receptor beta chain appears in the sequencing data of a study of blood T cell repertoires in COVID-19. Study-level background: Donors in the United States, Italy and Spain gave samples during acute or convalescent COVID-19.

Some clones are missing from TCRdb's copy, which holds only in-frame ones; the method was immunoSEQ multiplex PCR. Here the sample spans 100,000 to 150,000 clones, around 80% being singletons. The V gene's germline CDR1 is SGHRS and CDR2 YFSETQ. This CDR3 contains 16 residues. The J segment lost 4 bases and the V segment lost 4 bases, leaving 6 bases of the junction unmatched. This rearrangement joins TRBV5-1 to TRBJ2-1; 12 bases map to TRBD2. The TCR originated in a man between 65 and 80 years old with acute or convalescent COVID-19. Sequenced sample: peripheral blood. CDR3 sequence: CASSLTTSGRYNEQFF. CDR3 nucleotides: TGCGCCAGCAGCCTCACGACTAGCGGGAGATACAATGAGCAGTTCTTC.